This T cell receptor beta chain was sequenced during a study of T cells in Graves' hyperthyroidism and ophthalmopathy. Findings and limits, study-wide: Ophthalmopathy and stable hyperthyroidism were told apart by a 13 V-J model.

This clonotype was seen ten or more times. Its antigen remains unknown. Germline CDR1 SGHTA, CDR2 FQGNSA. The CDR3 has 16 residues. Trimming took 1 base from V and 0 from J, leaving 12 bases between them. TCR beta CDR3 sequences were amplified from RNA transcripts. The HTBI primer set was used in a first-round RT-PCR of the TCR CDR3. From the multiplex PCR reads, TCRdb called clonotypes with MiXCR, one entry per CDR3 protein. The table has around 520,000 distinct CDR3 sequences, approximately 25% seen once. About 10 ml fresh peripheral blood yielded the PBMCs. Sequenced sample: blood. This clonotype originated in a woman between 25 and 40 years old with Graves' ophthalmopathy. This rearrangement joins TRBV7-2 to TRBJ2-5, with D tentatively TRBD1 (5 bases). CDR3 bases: TGTGCCAGCAGCTTAGTCCCCGACAGCCACCAAGAGACCCAGTACTTC. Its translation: CASSLVPDSHQETQYF.